These 9 T cell receptor beta chains originate from one sample sequenced in a study of T cell responses to AZD1222 COVID-19 vaccine. The protocol was immunoSEQ multiplex PCR, while the TCRdb copy is restricted to in-frame clones and leaves out a portion. The sample has under 150,000 clones, approximately 88% seen once. The specimen comprised peripheral blood, sampled on day 0 of MenACWY control vaccination. These receptors were obtained from an adult in good health.

The chain uses TRBV29-1 and TRBJ2-3, with no clear D. CDR3 size: 12 residues. Trimming removed 4 bases from V and 2 bases from J, with 7 bases in between. Germline CDR1 and CDR2: SQVTM and ANQGSEA. The DNA of the CDR3 is TGCAGCGTTGTTGGTACCACAGATACGCAGTATTTT. Protein: CSVVGTTDTQYF.

CDR3 bases: TGTGCCAGCAGTACCGGTTACGGGACAGAGAATCAGCCCCAGCATTTT. Its protein is CASSTGYGTENQPQHF. V is TRBV28 and J is TRBJ1-5; 7 nucleotides match TRBD1. Per germline, CDR1 MDHEN and CDR2 SYDVKM. V shed 5 bases, J shed 4 bases, and the junction held 11 bases outside the gene matches. The CDR3 is 16 amino acids.

Only a few counts were recorded for this clone. This chain links TRBV18 with TRBJ1-2; 8 nucleotides match TRBD1. J was trimmed by 6 bases and V by 5 bases; bases with no gene match: 11. Per germline, CDR1 KGHSH and CDR2 LQKENI. The CDR3 runs 15 residues. The CDR3 protein is CASSSLGQGYNGYTF. CDR3 sequence (DNA): TGTGCCAGCTCATCCTTAGGACAGGGTTATAATGGCTACACCTTC.

The chain couples TRBV28 to TRBJ1-1; the match to TRBD1 covers 9 bases. The CDR3 runs to 14 residues. The trim removed 7 bases at V and 1 base at J, leaving 4 bases unmatched. CDR1 MDHEN and CDR2 SYDVKM come from the germline V gene. CDR3 DNA: TGTGCCAGCACCGAGGGACAGGGGAACACTGAAGCTTTCTTT. Its translation is CASTEGQGNTEAFF.

This chain joins TRBV28 and TRBJ1-2; 9 nucleotides align to TRBD1. The junction had 13 bases not matched to a gene; V was cut back by 6 bases and J by 8 bases. There are 15 residues in the CDR3. Germline V gene lookup returns CDR1 MDHEN and CDR2 SYDVKM. CDR3 sequence (DNA): TGTGCCAGCAGCCGACAACAACAGGGGGCCGGGGGCTACACCTTC. Protein: CASSRQQQGAGGYTF.

This chain joins TRBV30 and TRBJ2-1; D is unresolved. Germline values: CDR1 GTSNPN, CDR2 SVGIG (reference sequence). V lost 3 bases and J lost 3, with 3 bases in between. The CDR3 has 11 amino acids. The DNA for the CDR3 is TGTGCCTGGAGCGTCTACAATGAGCAGTTCTTC. Translated, it gives CAWSVYNEQFF.

This chain uses TRBV5-4 with TRBJ2-5; 7 nucleotides line up with TRBD1. Trimming removed 4 bases from V and 2 bases from J; junction bases left unmatched: 8. The CDR3 runs 15 residues. The germline V gene encodes CDR1 SGHNT and CDR2 YYREEE (reference sequence). CDR3: CASSQQRGQQETQYF. The CDR3 DNA reads TGTGCCAGCAGCCAACAAAGGGGGCAGCAAGAGACCCAGTACTTC.

The V and J genes are TRBV18 and TRBJ1-6, with D maybe TRBD1 (5 bases). Trimming left V 2 bases short and J 16 bases short, with 12 bases between. The CDR3 loop spans 12 amino acids. Germline V gene lookup returns CDR1 KGHSH and CDR2 LQKENI. The CDR3 DNA reads TGTGCCAGCTCACCAGCGCAGGGCGTACTCCACTTT. This encodes CASSPAQGVLHF.

The genes are TRBV4-2 and TRBJ1-1; 9 bases map to TRBD1. Germline V gives CDR1 LGHNA, CDR2 YNFKEQ. Unmatched junction bases numbered 6, after V lost 7 bases and J lost 0 bases. This CDR3 region has 15 residues. Written as DNA, the CDR3 is TGTGCCAGCAACCCCGACAGGGGGATGAACACTGAAGCTTTCTTT. Its protein product is CASNPDRGMNTEAFF.